This T cell receptor (beta chain) was obtained from a study of cytomegalovirus exposure and HLA in healthy donors. Findings and limits, study-wide: Both high specificity and high sensitivity reportedly marked the classifier's diagnosis of cytomegalovirus status.

A remark on this clone: Its cognate antigen is unknown. Relative to the germline gene, one junction end is altered; a read error may explain this.

CDR1 is SEHNR, CDR2 FQNEAQ, per germline (reference sequence). CDR3 length: 16 amino acids. PCR used 60 Vbeta primers and 13 Jbeta primers. TCRdb keeps only in-frame clones here, not all; method: immunoSEQ multiplex PCR. The sample contains 130,000 or so clones, approximately 80% of which appear only once. The origin of this receptor is a male donor in good health and CMV-seropositive. Input material: PBMCs. The chain carries TRBV7-9 and TRBJ2-5; the match to TRBD1 covers 9 bases. This chain's CDR3 is CSSSPLGTGSRETQYF. The CDR3 nucleotides read TGTTCCAGCAGCCCCCTGGGGACAGGGAGCAGAGAGACCCAGTACTTC. Supplemented by reference TRBV7-9 and TRBJ2-5, the full variable domain reads DTGVSQNPRHKITKRGQNVTFRCDPISEHNRLYWYRQTLGQGPEFLTYFQNEAQLEKSRLLSDRFSAERPKGSFSTLEIQRTEQGDSAMYLCSSSPLGTGSRETQYFGPGTRLLVL.